The 20 T cell receptor beta chains below were found in one sample sequenced in a study of blood T cell repertoires in COVID-19. Here immunoSEQ multiplex PCR was the method, and the copy in TCRdb shows in-frame clones only, minus some. Of about 140,000 clones listed, just under 80% are singletons. The sequenced sample consisted of peripheral blood. These receptors originate from a woman aged 55-70 years with acute or convalescent COVID-19.

This chain links TRBV30 with TRBJ2-3, with 7 bases that match TRBD2. Losses at the gene ends were 4 bases for V and 2 bases for J; bases not matched to a gene: 6. Looked up from germline, CDR1 is GTSNPN and CDR2 is SVGIG (reference sequence). The CDR3 loop spans 14 amino acids. CDR3 coding DNA: TGTGCCTGGATGGCTAGCGGATTCACAGATACGCAGTATTTT. Translated, it gives CAWMASGFTDTQYF.

The sample holds a few counts of this clone. The rearrangement joins TRBV5-1 to TRBJ2-1, with TRBD1 matching over 7 bases. Germline V gene data show CDR1 as SGHRS and CDR2 as YFSETQ. After removal of 4 bases from V and 4 bases from J, the junction contained 8 bases not matched to a gene. The CDR3 sequence is 15 residues long. The DNA for the CDR3 is TGCGCCAGCAGCATAACAGGGGTAGGTTACAATGAGCAGTTCTTC. This gives the protein CASSITGVGYNEQFF.

The J gene is TRBJ1-1, the V gene TRBV9; D is unclear. V lost 2 bases, J lost 7 bases, and 15 bases lay in between. Germline V gives CDR1 SGDLS, CDR2 YYNGEE. This CDR3 comprises 14 residues. The CDR3 region has the DNA TGTGCCAGCAGCGTGGGAGGATTTGGGCTTGAAGCTTTCTTT. This codes for CASSVGGFGLEAFF.

This clone came up a few times. This chain uses TRBV6-5 with TRBJ1-1, with D tentatively TRBD1 (5 bases). CDR3 length: 13 residues. The V end was cut by 10 bases, the J end by 5 bases, with 17 bases between. Per germline, CDR1 MNHEY and CDR2 SVGAGI. The CDR3 here is CAIYSRVGTEAFF. CDR3 coding DNA: TGTGCCATCTACAGCAGGGTAGGAACTGAAGCTTTCTTT.

The sample holds a few counts of this clone. The V and J genes are TRBV14 and TRBJ2-5, with 8 bases aligning to TRBD2. Germline CDR1 is SGHDN and CDR2 is FVKESK. The CDR3 is made up of 18 amino acids. The ends lost 1 base at V and 0 bases at J; junction bases unmatched: 10. CDR3 sequence: CASSQVLAAGEYQETQYF. CDR3 nucleotides: TGTGCCAGCAGCCAAGTACTAGCAGCGGGAGAGTACCAAGAGACCCAGTACTTC.

The chain has TRBV30 and TRBJ1-1, with 7 bases identical to TRBD1. The CDR3 runs to 14 residues. V was pared by 3 bases and J by 2 bases, with 6 bases of the junction left unmatched. From germline, CDR1 is GTSNPN and CDR2 SVGIG (reference sequence). CDR3: CAWRTGDYNTEAFF. Written as DNA, the CDR3 is TGTGCCTGGAGAACAGGGGATTACAACACTGAAGCTTTCTTT. The full variable domain, rest sourced from reference TRBV30 and TRBJ1-1, is SQTIHQWPATLVQPVGSPLSLECTVEGTSNPNLYWYRQAAGRGLQLLFYSVGIGQISSEVPQNLSASRPQDRQFILSSKKLLLSDSGFYLCAWRTGDYNTEAFFGQGTRLTVV.

The chain employs TRBV28 and TRBJ2-7; D uncertain. The CDR3 loop spans 11 amino acids. The V gene's germline CDR1 is MDHEN and CDR2 SYDVKM. Trimming left V 2 bases short and J 11 bases short, with 10 bases between. CDR3 coding DNA: TGTGCCAGCAGTTTAAGAGGCCGTGAGTACTTC. The encoded protein is CASSLRGREYF.

The chain carries TRBV7-9 and TRBJ2-5; D is undetermined. This CDR3 is built from 13 residues. The V end was cut by 9 bases, the J end by 5 bases, with 16 bases between. The germline V gene encodes CDR1 SEHNR and CDR2 FQNEAQ (reference sequence). The CDR3 DNA sequence: TGTGCCAGTTCTTCCAGTCCGTTGGAGACCCAGTACTTC. It specifies CASSSSPLETQYF. Drawing the rest from reference TRBV7-9 and TRBJ2-5, the complete variable domain is DTGVSQNPRHKITKRGQNVTFRCDPISEHNRLYWYRQTLGQGPEFLTYFQNEAQLEKSRLLSDRFSAERPKGSFSTLEIQRTEQGDSAMYLCASSSSPLETQYFGPGTRLLVL.

V gene TRBV6-5 combines with J gene TRBJ2-1, with TRBD1 matching over 10 bases. The germline gives CDR1 MNHEY, CDR2 SVGAGI. The J segment lost 9 bases and the V segment lost 8 bases, leaving 13 bases of the junction unmatched. The CDR3 length is 15 residues. This CDR3 reads CASAPGQGLISEQFF. The CDR3 DNA reads as TGTGCCAGCGCTCCGGGACAGGGGCTAATTAGTGAGCAGTTCTTC.

This clone appeared once. The chain has TRBV11-2 and TRBJ2-3, with 10 bases fitting TRBD2. Germline CDR1 and CDR2: SGHAT and FQNNGV. V trimming: 5 bases; J trimming: 0 bases; junction bases outside the gene matches: 2. CDR3 length equals 15 residues. The CDR3 nucleotides read TGTGCCAGCAGCCCGGGACTAGCGAGCACAGATACGCAGTATTTT. This gives the protein CASSPGLASTDTQYF.

The rearrangement uses TRBV28 and TRBJ1-2; D gene unclear. This CDR3 comprises 11 residues. The V end was cut by 11 bases, the J end by 0 bases, with 7 bases between. Germline CDR1 reads MDHEN; CDR2 reads SYDVKM. This CDR3 is CAASANYGYTF. The CDR3 region has the DNA TGTGCCGCGAGCGCTAACTATGGCTACACCTTC.

This clone was recorded a few times. V usage is TRBV18 and J usage is TRBJ2-7, with 14 bases identical to TRBD2. This CDR3 has 16 amino acids. After removal of 6 bases from V and 3 bases from J, the junction contained 7 bases not matched to a gene. In germline, CDR1 is KGHSH, CDR2 LQKENI. The CDR3 DNA reads as TGTGCCAGCTCCCTAACCGGACTAGCGGGAGGCTACGAGCAGTACTTC. This gives the protein CASSLTGLAGGYEQYF.

J is TRBJ2-2 and V is TRBV7-8; 7 bases agree with TRBD1. The CDR3 is 17 residues long. The trim removed 7 bases at V and 1 base at J, leaving 12 bases unmatched. Germline-derived CDR1 and CDR2 are SGHVS and FQNEAQ. The CDR3 is CASTRNRNRGNTGELFF. CDR3 nucleotide sequence: TGTGCCAGCACCCGGAACAGAAACAGGGGGAACACCGGGGAGCTGTTTTTT.

This clone was recorded once. The chain has TRBV5-1 and TRBJ2-1; 10 positions agree with TRBD2. The CDR3 runs 16 residues. The germline CDR1 and CDR2 sequences are SGHRS and YFSETQ. V shed 0 bases, J shed 3 bases, and the junction held 3 bases outside the gene matches. The CDR3 protein is CASSLGGLALYNEQFF. The CDR3 bases are TGCGCCAGCAGCTTGGGGGGACTAGCGCTCTACAATGAGCAGTTCTTC.

The chain links TRBV12-3 or TRBV12-4 to TRBJ1-2; D unclear. CDR3 size: 12 residues. Trimming pared 2 bases from V and 7 bases from J, leaving 8 bases between. CDR3 coding DNA: TGTGCCAGCAGTTTATATGAGGGTGGCTACACCTTC. Translation gives CASSLYEGGYTF.

Written as DNA, the CDR3 is TGTGCCAGCAGCCCGCTAACTAGTTTCCAAGAGACCCAGTACTTC. Translated, it gives CASSPLTSFQETQYF. V and J are TRBV5-8 and TRBJ2-5, with D tentatively TRBD2 (5 bases). This CDR3 comprises 15 residues. The V gene lost 4 bases and the J gene lost 1 base, with 14 bases spanning the gap. Germline lookup yields CDR1 SGHTS and CDR2 YDEGEE.

The V and J genes are TRBV5-4 and TRBJ2-5; perhaps TRBD2 as D (5 bases). Germline loops: CDR1 SGHNT, CDR2 YYREEE (reference sequence). V gave up 0 bases and J gave up 6 bases, with 12 bases separating them. The CDR3 has 14 amino acids. Here the CDR3 reads CASSLDGVRKTQYF. As DNA, the CDR3 is TGTGCCAGCAGCTTGGACGGGGTTAGAAAGACCCAGTACTTC.

V and J are TRBV11-2 and TRBJ2-7; 7 positions agree with TRBD2. Trimming at V came to 5 bases and at J to 2 bases, leaving 6 bases not matched to a gene. Germline V gene sequence: CDR1 SGHAT, CDR2 FQNNGV. The CDR3 covers 14 residues. The DNA for the CDR3 is TGTGCCAGCAGCCGGAGACTAGCCCCCTACGAGCAGTACTTC. Translated, it gives CASSRRLAPYEQYF.

CDR3 nucleotide sequence: TGTGCCAGCACGGGAACTAACTACGAGCAGTACTTC. Translation gives CASTGTNYEQYF. The gene calls are TRBV27 and TRBJ2-7; perhaps TRBD2 as D (5 bases). Germline V lookup: CDR1 MNHEY, CDR2 SMNVEV (reference sequence). The CDR3 runs to 12 residues. Trimming took 7 bases from V and 3 from J, leaving 10 bases between them.

This clone was seen only a few times. The chain has TRBV30 and TRBJ1-1; weak D call: TRBD1 (5 bases). The CDR3 has 17 residues. Germline CDR1 GTSNPN, CDR2 SVGIG (reference sequence). V was cut by 0 bases and J by 0 bases, with 17 bases left in between. The CDR3 reads CAWSVEGAPSMNTEAFF. As DNA, the CDR3 is TGTGCCTGGAGTGTAGAAGGGGCGCCATCAATGAACACTGAAGCTTTCTTT.